This T cell receptor (beta chain) appears in the sequencing data of a study of T cells after yellow fever vaccination. V was cut by 5 bases and J by 7 bases, with 17 bases left in between. Germline V gives CDR1 SGHTA, CDR2 FQGNSA. The CDR3 is 14 residues long. TCRdb reprocessed the 5' RACE reads via MiXCR and lists one record per CDR3 protein. The sample yields 300,000 to 450,000 distinct CDR3 sequences, roughly 6.1% seen once. J is TRBJ1-2 and V is TRBV7-2; weak D call: TRBD1 (5 bases). This receptor was obtained from a man aged 25 to 40 who received the YFV17D yellow fever vaccine. The sample consisted of PBMCs, taken 5 days after the yellow fever booster vaccination. CDR3 coding DNA: TGTGCCAGCAGCGTGGGGCAGGCGGTTCTTGGCTACACCTTC. Translation gives CASSVGQAVLGYTF. Full variable domain (missing parts from reference TRBV7-2 and TRBJ1-2): GAGVSQSPSNKVTEKGKDVELRCDPISGHTALYWYRQSLGQGLEFLIYFQGNSAPDKSGLPSDRFSAERTGGSVSTLTIQRTQQEDSAVYLCASSVGQAVLGYTFGSGTRLTVV.